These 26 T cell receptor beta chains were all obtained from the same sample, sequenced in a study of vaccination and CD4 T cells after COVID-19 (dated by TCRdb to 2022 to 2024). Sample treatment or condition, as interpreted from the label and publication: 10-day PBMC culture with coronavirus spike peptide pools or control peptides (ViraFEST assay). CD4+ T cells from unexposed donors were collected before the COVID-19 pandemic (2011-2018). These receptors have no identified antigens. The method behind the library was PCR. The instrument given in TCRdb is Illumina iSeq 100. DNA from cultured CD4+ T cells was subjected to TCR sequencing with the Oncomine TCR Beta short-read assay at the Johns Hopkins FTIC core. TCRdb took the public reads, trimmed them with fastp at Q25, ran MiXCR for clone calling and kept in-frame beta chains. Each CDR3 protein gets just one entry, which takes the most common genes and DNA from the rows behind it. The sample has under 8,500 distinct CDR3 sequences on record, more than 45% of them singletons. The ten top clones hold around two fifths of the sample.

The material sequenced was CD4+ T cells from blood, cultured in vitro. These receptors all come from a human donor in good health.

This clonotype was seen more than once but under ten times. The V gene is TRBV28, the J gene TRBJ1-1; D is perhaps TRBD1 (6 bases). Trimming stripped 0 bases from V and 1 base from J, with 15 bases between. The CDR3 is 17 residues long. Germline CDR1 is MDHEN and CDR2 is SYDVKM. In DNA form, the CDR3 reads TGTGCCAGCAGTTTATGGGTTCTCAGGGGTAGGAACACTGAAGCTTTCTTT. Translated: CASSLWVLRGRNTEAFF.

The CDR3 DNA is TGTGCCAGTGGCATCCGCCGACAGGGGGGAACTGAAGCTTTCTTT. Translation gives CASGIRRQGGTEAFF. This chain links TRBV19 with TRBJ1-1; 9 bases fit TRBD1. Germline V gives CDR1 LNHDA, CDR2 SQIVND (reference sequence). The CDR3 runs to 15 residues. The ends lost 8 bases at V and 5 bases at J; junction bases unmatched: 12.

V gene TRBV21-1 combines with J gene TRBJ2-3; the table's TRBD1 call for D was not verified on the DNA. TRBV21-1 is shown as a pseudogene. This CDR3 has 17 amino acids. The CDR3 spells CASSGKNGTGQPDTQYF. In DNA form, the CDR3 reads TGTGCCAGCAGCGGCAAAAATGGGACAGGGCAGCCAGATACGCAGTATTTT.

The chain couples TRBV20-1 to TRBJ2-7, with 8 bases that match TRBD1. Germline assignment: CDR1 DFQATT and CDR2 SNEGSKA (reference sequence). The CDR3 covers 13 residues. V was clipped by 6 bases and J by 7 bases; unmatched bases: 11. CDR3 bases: TGCAGTGCCGTCCCGGGACAGGCGGTAGAGCAGTACTTC. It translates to CSAVPGQAVEQYF.

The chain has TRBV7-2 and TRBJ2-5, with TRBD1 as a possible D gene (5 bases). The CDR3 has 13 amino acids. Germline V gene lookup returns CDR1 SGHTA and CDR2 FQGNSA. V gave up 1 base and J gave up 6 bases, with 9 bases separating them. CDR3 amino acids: CASSLDRIKTQYF. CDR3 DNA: TGTGCCAGCAGCTTAGACAGGATCAAGACCCAGTACTTC.

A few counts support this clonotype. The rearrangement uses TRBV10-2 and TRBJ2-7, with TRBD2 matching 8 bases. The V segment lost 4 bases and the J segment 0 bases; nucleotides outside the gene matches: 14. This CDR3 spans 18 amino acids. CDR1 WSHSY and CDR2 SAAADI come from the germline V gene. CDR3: CASSGGGLLAEPSYEQYF. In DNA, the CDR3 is TGCGCCAGCAGTGGGGGGGGGTTACTAGCGGAGCCCTCCTACGAGCAGTACTTC.

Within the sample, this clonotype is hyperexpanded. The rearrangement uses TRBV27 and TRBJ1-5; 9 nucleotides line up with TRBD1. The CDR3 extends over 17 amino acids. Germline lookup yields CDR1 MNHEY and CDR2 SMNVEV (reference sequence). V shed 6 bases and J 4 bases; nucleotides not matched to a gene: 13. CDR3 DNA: TGTGCCAGCAGGTCATATACAGGGGGCAAATGGAATCAGCCCCAGCATTTT. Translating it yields CASRSYTGGKWNQPQHF.

CDR3 nucleotide sequence: TGCAGTGCTAGTCTAGCGGGAGGTGCCCACGAGCAGTTCTTC. Translated: CSASLAGGAHEQFF. The chain carries TRBV20-1 and TRBJ2-1; 11 bases are a match to TRBD2. Germline V CDR1 and CDR2: DFQATT, SNEGSKA (reference sequence). The trim removed 3 bases at V and 10 bases at J, leaving 8 bases unmatched. The CDR3 length is 14 residues.

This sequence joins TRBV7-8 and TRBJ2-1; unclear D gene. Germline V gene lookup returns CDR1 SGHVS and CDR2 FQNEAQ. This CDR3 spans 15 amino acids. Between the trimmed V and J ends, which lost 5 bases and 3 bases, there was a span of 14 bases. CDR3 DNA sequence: TGTGCCAGCAGCCCGAAGGCGGAGATCTACAATGAGCAGTTCTTC. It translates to CASSPKAEIYNEQFF.

The CDR3 DNA is TGTGCCAGCAGCGTGAGGACCGGGGAGCTGTTTTTT. As protein: CASSVRTGELFF. The V and J genes are TRBV5-6 and TRBJ2-2; D gene unclear. CDR1 SGHDT and CDR2 YYEEEE come from the germline V gene. Trimming cost V 4 bases and J 5 bases, with 6 bases left between them. The CDR3 contains 12 residues.

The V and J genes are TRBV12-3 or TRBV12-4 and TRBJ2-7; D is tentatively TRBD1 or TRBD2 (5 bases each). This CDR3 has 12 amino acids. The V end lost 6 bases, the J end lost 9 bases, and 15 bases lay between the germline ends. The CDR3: CASSQASGRQYF. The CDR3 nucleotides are TGTGCCAGCAGCCAAGCTTCGGGACGGCAGTACTTC.

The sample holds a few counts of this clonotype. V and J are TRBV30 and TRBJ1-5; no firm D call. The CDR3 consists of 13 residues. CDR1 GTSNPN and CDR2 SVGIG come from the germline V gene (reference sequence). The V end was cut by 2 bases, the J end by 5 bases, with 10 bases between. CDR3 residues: CAWSREAHQPQHF. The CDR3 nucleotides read TGTGCCTGGAGTCGAGAAGCTCATCAGCCCCAGCATTTT.

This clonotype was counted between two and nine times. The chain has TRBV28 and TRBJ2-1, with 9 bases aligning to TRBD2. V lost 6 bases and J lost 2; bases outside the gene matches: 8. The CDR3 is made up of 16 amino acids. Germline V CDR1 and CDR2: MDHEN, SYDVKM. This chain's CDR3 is CASSSLSGGAYNEQFF. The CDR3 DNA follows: TGTGCCAGCAGCTCCCTTAGCGGGGGCGCCTACAATGAGCAGTTCTTC.

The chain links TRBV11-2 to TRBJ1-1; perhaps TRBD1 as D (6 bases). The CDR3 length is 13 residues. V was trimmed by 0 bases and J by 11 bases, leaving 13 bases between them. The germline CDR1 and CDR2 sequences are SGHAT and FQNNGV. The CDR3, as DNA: TGTGCCAGCAGCTTAGATGTGAAGGGGGTCGCTTTCTTT. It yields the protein CASSLDVKGVAFF.

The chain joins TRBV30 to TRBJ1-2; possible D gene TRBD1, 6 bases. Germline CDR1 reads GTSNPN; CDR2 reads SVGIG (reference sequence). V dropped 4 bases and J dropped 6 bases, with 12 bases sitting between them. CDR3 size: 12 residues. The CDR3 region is CAWTTNRDGYTF. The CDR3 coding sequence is TGTGCCTGGACCACGAACAGGGATGGCTACACCTTC.

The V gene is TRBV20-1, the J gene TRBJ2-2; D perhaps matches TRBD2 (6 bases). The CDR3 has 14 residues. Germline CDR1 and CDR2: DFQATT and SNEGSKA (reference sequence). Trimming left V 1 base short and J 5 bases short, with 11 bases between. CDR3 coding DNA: TGCAGTGCTAGAGGGGGGGATTCGACCGGGGAGCTGTTTTTT. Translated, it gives CSARGGDSTGELFF.

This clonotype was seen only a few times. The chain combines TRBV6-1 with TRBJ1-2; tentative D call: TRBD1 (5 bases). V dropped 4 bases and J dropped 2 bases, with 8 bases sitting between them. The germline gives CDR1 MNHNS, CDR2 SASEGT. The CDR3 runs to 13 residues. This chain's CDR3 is CASSATGNYGYTF. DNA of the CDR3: TGTGCCAGCAGTGCTACAGGAAACTATGGCTACACCTTC.

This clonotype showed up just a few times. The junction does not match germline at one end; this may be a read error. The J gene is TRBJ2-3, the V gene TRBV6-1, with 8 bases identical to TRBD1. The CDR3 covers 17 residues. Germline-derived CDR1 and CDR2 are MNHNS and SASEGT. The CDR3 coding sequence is TGTGCCAGCTTCCCGAGGTGGGGACAGGATAAGGCAGATGCGCAGTATTTT. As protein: CASFPRWGQDKADAQYF.

CDR3 region: CASSLAGGEVFF. The CDR3 DNA follows: TGTGCCAGCAGCTTGGCGGGGGGCGAAGTGTTCTTC. The V gene is TRBV5-6, the J gene TRBJ2-1; D is possibly TRBD2 (7 bases). V gave up 0 bases and J gave up 15 bases, with 13 bases separating them. Germline CDR1 SGHDT, CDR2 YYEEEE. This CDR3 is 12 amino acids long.

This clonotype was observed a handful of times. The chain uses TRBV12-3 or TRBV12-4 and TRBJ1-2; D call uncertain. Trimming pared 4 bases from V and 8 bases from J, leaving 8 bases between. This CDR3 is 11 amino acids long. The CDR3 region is CASSYLGGYTF. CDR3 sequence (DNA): TGTGCCAGCAGTTACTTGGGAGGCTACACCTTC.

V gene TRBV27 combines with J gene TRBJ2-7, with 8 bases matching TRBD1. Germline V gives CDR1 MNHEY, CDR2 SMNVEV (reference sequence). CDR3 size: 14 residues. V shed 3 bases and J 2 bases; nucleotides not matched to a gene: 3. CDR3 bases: TGTGCCAGCAGTTTTTGGGACAGGACCTACGAGCAGTACTTC. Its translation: CASSFWDRTYEQYF.

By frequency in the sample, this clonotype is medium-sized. In DNA, the CDR3 is TGTGCCAGCAGTGTTAGGCTAGGGTGGGATACGCAGTATTTT. It codes for CASSVRLGWDTQYF. The chain employs TRBV6-1 and TRBJ2-3; D is unclear. CDR1 and CDR2 from the germline V gene are MNHNS and SASEGT. The length of the CDR3 is 14 residues. Trimming cost V 4 bases and J 6 bases, with 14 bases left between them.

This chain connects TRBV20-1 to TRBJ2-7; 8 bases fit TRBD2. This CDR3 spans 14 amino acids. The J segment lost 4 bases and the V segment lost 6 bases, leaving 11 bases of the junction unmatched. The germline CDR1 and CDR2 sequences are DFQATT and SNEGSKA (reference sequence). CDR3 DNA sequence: TGCAGTGCCTCCCCGGTAGCGGGATGGTACGAGCAGTACTTC. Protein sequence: CSASPVAGWYEQYF.

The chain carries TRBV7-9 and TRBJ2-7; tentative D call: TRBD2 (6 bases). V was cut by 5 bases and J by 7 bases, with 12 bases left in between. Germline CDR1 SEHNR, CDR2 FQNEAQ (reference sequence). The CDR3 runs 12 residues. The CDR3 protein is CASSNSGSEQYF. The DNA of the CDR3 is TGTGCCAGCAGCAATAGCGGTAGTGAGCAGTACTTC.

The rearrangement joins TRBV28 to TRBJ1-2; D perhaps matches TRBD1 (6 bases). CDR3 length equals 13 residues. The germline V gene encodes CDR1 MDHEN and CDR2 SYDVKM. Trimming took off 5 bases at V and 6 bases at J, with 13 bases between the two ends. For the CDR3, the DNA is TGTGCCAGCAGTATCGGACAGCTTGATGGCTACACCTTC. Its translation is CASSIGQLDGYTF.

The CDR3 sequence is CASIGYEQYF. The CDR3 coding sequence is TGCGCCAGCATTGGCTACGAGCAGTACTTC. The V call is TRBV23-1, the J call TRBJ2-7; D unclear. TRBV23-1 is an ORF; its function is uncertain. Trimming removed 7 bases at V and 3 bases at J, with 4 bases between. The CDR3 loop spans 10 amino acids.